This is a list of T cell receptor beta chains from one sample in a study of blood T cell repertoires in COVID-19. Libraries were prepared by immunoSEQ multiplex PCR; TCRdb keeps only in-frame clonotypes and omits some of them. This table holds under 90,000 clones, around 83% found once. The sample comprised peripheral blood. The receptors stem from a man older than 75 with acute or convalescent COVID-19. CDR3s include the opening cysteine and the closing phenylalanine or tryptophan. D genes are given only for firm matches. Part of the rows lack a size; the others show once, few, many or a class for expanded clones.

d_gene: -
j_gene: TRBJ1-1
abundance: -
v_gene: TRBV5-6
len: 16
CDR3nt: TGTGCCAGCAGCTCTTCAGGGGAATCATGGGTCACTGAAGCTTTCTTT
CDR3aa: CASSSSGESWVTEAFF

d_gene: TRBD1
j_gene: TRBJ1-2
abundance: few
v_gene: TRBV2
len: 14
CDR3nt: TGTGCCAGCAGTGAAGGACAGGGGAACTATGGCTACACCTTC
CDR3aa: CASSEGQGNYGYTF

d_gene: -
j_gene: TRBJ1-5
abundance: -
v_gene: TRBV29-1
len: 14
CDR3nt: TGCAGCGCTGCTTCGAGTACGAGCAATCAGCCCCAGCATTTT
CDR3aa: CSAASSTSNQPQHF

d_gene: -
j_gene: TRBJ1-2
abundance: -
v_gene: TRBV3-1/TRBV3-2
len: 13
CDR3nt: TGTGCCAGCAGCCACAATAAGGGACAAGGCTACACCTTC
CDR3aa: CASSHNKGQGYTF

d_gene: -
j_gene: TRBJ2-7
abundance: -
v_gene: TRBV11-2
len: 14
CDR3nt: TGTGCCAGCAGCCCACTAGAGGGATCCTACGAGCAGTACTTC
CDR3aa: CASSPLEGSYEQYF

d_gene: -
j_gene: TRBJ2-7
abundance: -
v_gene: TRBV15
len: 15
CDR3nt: TGTGCCACCAGCAGGCAGGGCGGTAGCTCCTACGAGCAGTACTTC
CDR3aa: CATSRQGGSSYEQYF

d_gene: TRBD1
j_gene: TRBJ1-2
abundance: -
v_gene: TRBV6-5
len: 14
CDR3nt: TGTGCCAGCAGTCTAGGACAGGGAGCCTATGGCTACACCTTC
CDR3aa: CASSLGQGAYGYTF

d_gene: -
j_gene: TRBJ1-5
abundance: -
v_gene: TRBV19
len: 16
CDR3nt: TGTGCCAGTAGTATAGAGGGCAGGGGAGACAATCAGCCCCAGCATTTT
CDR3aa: CASSIEGRGDNQPQHF

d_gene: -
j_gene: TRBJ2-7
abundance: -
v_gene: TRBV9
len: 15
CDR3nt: TGTGCCAGCAGCGTAGCTCCCGCGAGCTCCTACGAGCAGTACTTC
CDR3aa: CASSVAPASSYEQYF

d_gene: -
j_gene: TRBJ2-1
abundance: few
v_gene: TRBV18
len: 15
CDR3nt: TGTGCCAGCTCACCACCTAGCGCCTACGGCAATGAGCAGTTCTTC
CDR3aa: CASSPPSAYGNEQFF

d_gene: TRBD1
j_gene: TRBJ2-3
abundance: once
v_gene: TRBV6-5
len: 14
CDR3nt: TGTGCCAGCAGTCTGGGACAGGGGTCAGATACGCAGTATTTT
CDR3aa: CASSLGQGSDTQYF

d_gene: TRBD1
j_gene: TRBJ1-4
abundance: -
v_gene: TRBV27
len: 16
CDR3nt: TGTGCCAGCAAGGGGACTAACAGGGGGTTAGCTGAAAAACTGTTTTTT
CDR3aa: CASKGTNRGLAEKLFF

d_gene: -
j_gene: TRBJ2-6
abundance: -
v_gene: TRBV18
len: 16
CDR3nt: TGTGCCAGCTCACCAGGGGGCGTCTCTGGGGCCAACGTCCTGACTTTC
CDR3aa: CASSPGGVSGANVLTF

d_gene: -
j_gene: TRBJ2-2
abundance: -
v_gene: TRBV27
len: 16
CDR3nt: TGTGCCAGCAGTTTAGGTCCTAGCTGGAACACCGGGGAGCTGTTTTTT
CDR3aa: CASSLGPSWNTGELFF

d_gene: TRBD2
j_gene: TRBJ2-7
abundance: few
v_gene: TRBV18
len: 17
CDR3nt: TGTGCCAGCTCACCACCGGGACTAGGAATAGGCTCCTACGAGCAGTACTTC
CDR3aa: CASSPPGLGIGSYEQYF

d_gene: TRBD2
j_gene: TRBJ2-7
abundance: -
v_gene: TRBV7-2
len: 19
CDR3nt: TGTGCCAGCAGCGAACGGTCGTCCGGGACTAGCGGGAGGACCTACGAGCAGTACTTC
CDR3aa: CASSERSSGTSGRTYEQYF

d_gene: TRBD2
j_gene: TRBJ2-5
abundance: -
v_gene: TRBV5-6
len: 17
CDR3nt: TGTGCCAGCGGACCCCTCTCCCCTCTAGCGGAGCAAGAGACCCAGTACTTC
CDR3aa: CASGPLSPLAEQETQYF